This TCR beta chain comes out of a study of blood T cell repertoires in COVID-19 (dated by TCRdb to about 2020). Study-level background: The collaborator samples originated in the United States, Italy and Spain and spanned the acute and convalescent phases of COVID-19. The material from the prospective study consisted of cDNA or gDNA derived from T cells, B-cell-depleted T cells, or PBMCs. Subjects who had been exposed to COVID-19, were actively infected with it, or had recovered from it provided the deeply sampled blood TCRbeta repertoires that made up the dataset. The repertoires were released in a freely available public database intended as a resource for research on the immune response to SARS-CoV-2. Samples were obtained from the ongoing ImmuneRACE study (first 160 participants) and from 950 to 1,500 subjects provided by 6 global collaborators. Nearly every sample came with metadata listing a de-identified subject ID, COVID-19 status, age in years and sex. Where available, HLA class I and class II types were taken from metadata supplied by the sample provider and were not determined by assay-based typing.

One collaborating source in Seattle enrolled patients while the patients were actively infected and followed the patients over time throughout the course of disease. Whole blood was collected in K2EDTA tubes by collaborating institutions according to the institutions' own protocols. For TCRbeta analysis, collaborator samples were shipped as frozen whole blood, as isolated PBMCs, or as DNA extracted from either sample type. On this clone itself: What antigen it recognizes has not been identified. Base qualities are not provided; no much larger clone lies one nucleotide away.

The paper's findings and limits, for the study overall: The amount of clinical and demographic metadata varied by source and participant and was provided uncurated.

The immunoSEQ Assay, a bias-controlled multiplex PCR, was used to amplify TCRbeta CDR3 regions from genomic DNA. From the authors' description of their analysis: The number of nucleated cells in each sample was estimated from the amplification of reference gene primers within the assay. To quantify the absolute abundance of each unique TCRbeta CDR3 rearrangement, sequence reads were collapsed and filtered. For each sample, productive Simpson clonality was calculated as the square root of Simpson's diversity index across productive rearrangements. Drawn from immuneACCESS, this table holds only the in-frame rearrangements with V and J called that TCRdb kept. Clones are partly lost; checked studies trace under half to an unresolved V gene and leave the rest unexplained. V and J calls and clone size come straight from that table; D and trimming were deduced from the DNA. The sample yields 250,000 to 350,000 clones; about nine tenths were counted once. Of the sample, approximately 11% is held by the ten largest clones.

V lost 2 bases and J lost 9 bases; the stretch between them is 14 bases long. From a lookup of the germline V gene, CDR1 and CDR2 are MDHEN and SYDVKM. From its cysteine to its phenylalanine, the CDR3 spans 14 amino acids. The retained sequence is limited to the CDR3, 42 bases, with the frame set at the first base. The specimen was peripheral blood. The sequence came from a woman aged 25 to 45 with COVID-19, enrolled during active disease. Recombination linked TRBV28 to TRBJ1-5; the D gene identity is not certain. The sequenced DNA: TGTGCCAGCAGTTTAGCGGCTCCTTTCGGGCCCCAGCATTTT. This encodes CASSLAAPFGPQHF. The full variable domain, with segments outside the CDR3 supplied by the reference TRBV28 and TRBJ1-5 proteins, appears as DVKVTQSSRYLVKRTGEKVFLECVQDMDHENMFWYRQDPGLGLRLIYFSYDVKMKEKGDIPEGYSVSREKKERFSLILESASTNQTSMYLCASSLAAPFGPQHFGDGTRLSIL.